The clone carrying this T cell receptor (beta chain) has just a few counts. Via MiXCR, TCRdb re-called the 5' RACE reads, giving one row per CDR3 protein. The table has under 450,000 distinct CDR3 sequences, 23% seen once. The sample belongs to a study of T-cell memory formation after mild COVID-19. Looking at the study overall: Across donors, TCR clusters were largely donor specific.

Deletions cut 0 bases from V and 5 bases from J, with 2 bases between. Germline CDR1 KGHSH, CDR2 LQKENI. The CDR3 consists of 13 residues. This sequence was found in an adult woman who had mild COVID-19 (a few samples of this study predate the infection). Cell type and time point are not known. The specimen sequenced was PBMCs or a T cell subset sorted from them (not recorded which). This chain connects TRBV18 to TRBJ1-6; no firm D call. CDR3 sequence reads: CASSPPNNSPLHF. CDR3 nucleotides: TGTGCCAGCTCACCACCTAATAATTCACCCCTCCACTTT. Full variable domain (missing parts from reference TRBV18 and TRBJ1-6): NAGVMQNPRHLVRRRGQEARLRCSPMKGHSHVYWYRQLPEEGLKFMVYLQKENIIDESGMPKERFSAEFPKEGPSILRIQQVVRGDSAAYFCASSPPNNSPLHFGNGTRLTVT.